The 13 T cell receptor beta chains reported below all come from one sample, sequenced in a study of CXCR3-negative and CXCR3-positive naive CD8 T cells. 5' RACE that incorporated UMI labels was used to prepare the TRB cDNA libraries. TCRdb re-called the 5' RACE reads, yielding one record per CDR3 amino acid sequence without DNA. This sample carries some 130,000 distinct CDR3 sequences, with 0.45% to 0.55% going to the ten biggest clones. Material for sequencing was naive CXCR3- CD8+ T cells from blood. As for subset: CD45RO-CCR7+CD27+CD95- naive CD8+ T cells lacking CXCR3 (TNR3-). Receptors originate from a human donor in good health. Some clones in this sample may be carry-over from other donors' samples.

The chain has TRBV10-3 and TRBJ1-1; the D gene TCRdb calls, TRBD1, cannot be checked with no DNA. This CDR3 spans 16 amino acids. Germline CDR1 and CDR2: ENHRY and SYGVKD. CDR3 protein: CAISEPKTGSGTEAFF.

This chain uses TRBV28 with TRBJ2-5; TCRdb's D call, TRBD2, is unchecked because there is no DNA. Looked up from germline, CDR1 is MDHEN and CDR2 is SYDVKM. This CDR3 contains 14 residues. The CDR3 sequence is CASRPLWYQETQYF.

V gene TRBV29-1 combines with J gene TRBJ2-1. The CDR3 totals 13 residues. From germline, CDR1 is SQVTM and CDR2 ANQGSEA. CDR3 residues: CSVSYQNYNEQFF.

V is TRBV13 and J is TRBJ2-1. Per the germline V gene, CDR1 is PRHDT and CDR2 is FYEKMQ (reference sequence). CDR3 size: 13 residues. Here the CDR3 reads CASSLGIDNEQFF.

The CDR3 reads CASRRTGAAGNTIYF. This rearrangement joins TRBV28 to TRBJ1-3; TCRdb indicates TRBD1, and absent DNA this call remains unverified. The V gene's germline CDR1 is MDHEN and CDR2 SYDVKM. The CDR3 spans 15 residues.

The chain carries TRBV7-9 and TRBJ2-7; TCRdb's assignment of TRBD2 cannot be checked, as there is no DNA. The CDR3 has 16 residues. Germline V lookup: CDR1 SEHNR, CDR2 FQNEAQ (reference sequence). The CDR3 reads CASSSGTSGAIYEQYF.

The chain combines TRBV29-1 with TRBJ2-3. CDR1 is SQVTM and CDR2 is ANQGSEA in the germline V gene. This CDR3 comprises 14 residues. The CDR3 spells CGGQKRTGTDTQYF.

Here the CDR3 reads CATSQDPGLDGRGYYEQYF. The chain employs TRBV15 and TRBJ2-7; with no DNA, the TCRdb D assignment of TRBD2 cannot be verified. From germline, CDR1 is LNHNV and CDR2 YYDKDF (reference sequence). This CDR3 has 19 residues.

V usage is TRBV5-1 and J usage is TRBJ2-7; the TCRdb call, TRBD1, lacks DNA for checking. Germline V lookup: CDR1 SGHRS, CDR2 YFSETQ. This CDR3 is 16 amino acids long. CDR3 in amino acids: CASSLGRMNREYEQYF.

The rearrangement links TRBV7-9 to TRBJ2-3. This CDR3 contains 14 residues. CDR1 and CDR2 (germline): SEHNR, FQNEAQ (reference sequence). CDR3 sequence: CASSVPELTDTQYF.

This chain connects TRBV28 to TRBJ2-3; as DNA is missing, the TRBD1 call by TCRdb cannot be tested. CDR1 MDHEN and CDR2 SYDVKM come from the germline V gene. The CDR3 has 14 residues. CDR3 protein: CATSRGTSTDTQYF.

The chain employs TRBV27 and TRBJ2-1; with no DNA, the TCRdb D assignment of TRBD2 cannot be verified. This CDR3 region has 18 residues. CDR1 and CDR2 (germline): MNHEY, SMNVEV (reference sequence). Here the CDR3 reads CASSILLAGGGLLDEQFF.

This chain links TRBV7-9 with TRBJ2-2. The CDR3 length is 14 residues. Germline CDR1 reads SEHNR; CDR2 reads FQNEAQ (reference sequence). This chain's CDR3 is CASSLVSTPGELFF.